These 9 T cell receptor beta chains share one sample of origin, sequenced in a study of Tregs in tolerant kidney transplant recipients. Profiling relied on immunoSEQ multiplex PCR, and the TCRdb table lists in-frame clones only, not all of them. The sample records around 66,000 clones, 70% to 90% being singletons. The specimen comprised Tregs from blood, sampled before the transplant. The receptors derive from a human donor who received a combined kidney and bone marrow transplant.

The rearrangement joins TRBV5-1 to TRBJ1-6; D gene ambiguous. The CDR3 length is 15 residues. Trimming took 0 bases from V and 10 from J, leaving 14 bases between them. CDR1 and CDR2 (germline): SGHRS, YFSETQ. Written as DNA, the CDR3 is TGCGCCAGCAGCTTGGCTGGGAGGGAGCGCTCACCCCTCCACTTT. Its translation: CASSLAGRERSPLHF.

A remark on this clone: Lacking the conserved final phenylalanine or tryptophan, this CDR3 likely reflects a read error. The chain is built from TRBV6-6 and TRBJ2-7; 13 bases map to TRBD2. Germline V gene sequence: CDR1 MNHNY, CDR2 SVGAGI (reference sequence). V gave up 6 bases and J gave up 2 bases; unmatched junction bases: 1. The CDR3 is 14 amino acids. The chain's CDR3 is CASSGLAGAYEQYL. The DNA of the CDR3 is TGTGCCAGCAGCGGACTAGCGGGGGCCTACGAGCAGTACCTC.

This chain links TRBV11-2 with TRBJ1-1; D remains unclear. V lost 1 base and J lost 0, with 12 bases in between. The germline CDR1 and CDR2 sequences are SGHAT and FQNNGV. This CDR3 region has 16 residues. The CDR3 bases are TGTGCCAGCAGCTTAGGGGCGAGAGGGTTGAACACTGAAGCTTTCTTT. Protein sequence: CASSLGARGLNTEAFF.

The V gene is TRBV12-5, the J gene TRBJ2-7; perhaps TRBD1 as D (6 bases). Germline CDR1 reads LGHNT; CDR2 reads FRNRAP. This CDR3 is built from 13 residues. The V end lost 0 bases, the J end lost 7 bases, and 10 bases lay between the germline ends. The CDR3 coding sequence is TGTGCTAGTGGTTTGGTGACAGGCGGGGAGCAGTACTTC. The encoded protein is CASGLVTGGEQYF.

The J gene is TRBJ2-3, the V gene TRBV5-1, with D perhaps matching TRBD2 (5 bases). This CDR3 spans 13 amino acids. Trimming shortened V by 5 bases and J by 4 bases, and 11 bases separated the two germline ends. Germline CDR1 SGHRS, CDR2 YFSETQ. CDR3 DNA sequence: TGCGCCAGCAGGCCTGCGGGTGCAGATACGCAGTATTTT. It translates to CASRPAGADTQYF.

This clone showed up just once. CDR3 loop: CASSERIGNYGYTF. CDR3 DNA sequence: TGCGCCAGCAGTGAGAGGATTGGGAACTATGGCTACACCTTC. J is TRBJ1-2 and V is TRBV10-1; no definite D call. V was trimmed by 2 bases and J by 2 bases, leaving 9 bases between them. The germline CDR1 and CDR2 sequences are WNHNN and SYGVQD (reference sequence). The CDR3 length is 14 residues.

The chain recombines TRBV4-2 with TRBJ1-2, with 9 positions matching TRBD1. The CDR3 consists of 14 residues. In germline, CDR1 is LGHNA, CDR2 YNFKEQ. After removal of 4 bases from V and 8 bases from J, the junction contained 8 bases not matched to a gene. CDR3: CASSPTSGTGGYTF. In nucleotides, the CDR3 is TGTGCCAGCAGCCCTACTTCCGGGACAGGGGGCTACACCTTC.

CDR3 in DNA: TGTGCCAGTAGTATTCTAACGGGCCGGAGCAATCAGCCCCAGCATTTT. It yields the protein CASSILTGRSNQPQHF. This chain joins TRBV19 and TRBJ1-5; D uncertain. The V and J ends lost 3 bases and 1 base respectively, with 13 bases between them. CDR1 and CDR2 (germline): LNHDA, SQIVND (reference sequence). CDR3 length: 16 amino acids.

The chain recombines TRBV23-1 with TRBJ2-1; D possibly uses TRBD1 or TRBD2 (5 bases each). TRBV23-1 qualifies as an ORF whose function is uncertain. Trimming took 4 bases from V and 9 from J, leaving 13 bases between them. The length of the CDR3 is 13 residues. This CDR3 is CASSPCRDPEQFF. DNA for the CDR3: TGCGCCAGCAGTCCCTGCCGGGACCCTGAGCAGTTCTTC.